Listed here are 6 T cell receptor beta chains from one sample, sequenced in a study of OX40 agonist ivuxolimab in advanced cancers. Clones were read by immunoSEQ multiplex PCR, and TCRdb kept only the in-frame ones, dropping some. The sample comprises around 6,000 clones, about 70% of which are singletons, and less than 40% rests with the top ten. The sequenced sample was CD4+ or CD8+ T cells sorted from blood, obtained in a trial of the OX40 agonist ivuxolimab. Receptors originate from an adult with an advanced solid tumor such as melanoma, head and neck, liver or kidney cancer.

The rearrangement links TRBV27 to TRBJ2-5; D possibly uses TRBD1 or TRBD2 (5 bases each). The DNA end is a closer match to TRBJ2-7, so the J assignment may be wrong. The CDR3 covers 15 residues. CDR1 and CDR2 (germline): MNHEY, SMNVEV (reference sequence). DNA for the CDR3: TGTGCCAGCAGTCTCGGTAGGGGAGTGGTCAACGAGCAGTACTTC. Translated, it gives CASSLGRGVVNEQYF.

The chain is built from TRBV5-6 and TRBJ1-2; possible D gene TRBD1, 5 bases. The CDR3 is made up of 12 amino acids. Germline CDR1 and CDR2: SGHDT and YYEEEE. Trimming left V 4 bases short and J 3 bases short, with 7 bases between. The CDR3 DNA reads as TGTGCCAGCAGCCGGGACGACTATGGCTACACCTTC. Translated: CASSRDDYGYTF. Together with reference TRBV5-6 and TRBJ1-2, the CDR3 gives the full variable domain: DAGVTQSPTHLIKTRGQQVTLRCSPKSGHDTVSWYQQALGQGPQFIFQYYEEEERQRGNFPDRFSGHQFPNYSSELNVNALLLGDSALYLCASSRDDYGYTFGSGTRLTVV.

The gene calls are TRBV11-3 and TRBJ2-7, with D possibly TRBD2 on 7 matching bases. The V gene lost 8 bases and the J gene lost 0 bases, with 20 bases spanning the gap. The germline V gene has CDR1 SGHNT and CDR2 YENEEA. The CDR3 totals 16 residues. The CDR3 sequence is CASGNWGGTNSYEQYF. The CDR3 DNA reads TGTGCCAGCGGTAACTGGGGGGGCACAAACTCCTACGAGCAGTACTTC.

The chain couples TRBV4-3 to TRBJ2-5; unclear D gene. The end of the DNA aligns better with TRBJ2-7, so the J call may be wrong. The CDR3 consists of 13 residues. Germline V gene lookup returns CDR1 LGHNA and CDR2 YSLEER. The CDR3 sequence is CASSQDTTYEQYF. CDR3 sequence (DNA): TGCGCCAGCAGCCAAGACACCACCTACGAGCAGTACTTC.

The chain employs TRBV19 and TRBJ2-5; D remains unclear. CDR1 and CDR2 (germline): LNHDA, SQIVND (reference sequence). This CDR3 contains 13 residues. V was cut by 3 bases and J by 2 bases, with 7 bases left in between. The CDR3 region is CASSIIDQETQYF. The CDR3 DNA sequence: TGTGCCAGTAGTATCATCGATCAAGAGACCCAGTACTTC.

The count of this clone is one. The J gene is TRBJ1-5, the V gene TRBV6-6; D ambiguous. The CDR3 has 15 amino acids. Germline-derived CDR1 and CDR2 are MNHNY and SVGAGI (reference sequence). Trimming pared 0 bases from V and 4 bases from J, leaving 10 bases between. This chain's CDR3 is CASSYSGQVNQPQHF. DNA of the CDR3: TGTGCCAGCAGTTACTCTGGGCAGGTTAATCAGCCCCAGCATTTT.